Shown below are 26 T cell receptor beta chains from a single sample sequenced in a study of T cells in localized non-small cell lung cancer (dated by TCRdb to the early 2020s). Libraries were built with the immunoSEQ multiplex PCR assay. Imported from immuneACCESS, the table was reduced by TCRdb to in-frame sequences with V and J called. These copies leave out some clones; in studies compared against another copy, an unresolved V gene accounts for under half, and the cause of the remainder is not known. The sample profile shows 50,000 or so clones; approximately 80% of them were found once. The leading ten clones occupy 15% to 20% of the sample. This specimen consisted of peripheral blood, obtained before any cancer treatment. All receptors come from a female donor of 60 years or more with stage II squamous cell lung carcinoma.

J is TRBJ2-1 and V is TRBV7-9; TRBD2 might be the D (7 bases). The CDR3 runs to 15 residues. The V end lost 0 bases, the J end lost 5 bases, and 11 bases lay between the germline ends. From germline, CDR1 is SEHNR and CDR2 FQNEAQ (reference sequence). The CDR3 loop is CASSLAGGPHNEQFF. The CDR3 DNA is TGTGCCAGCAGCTTAGCGGGGGGGCCCCACAATGAGCAGTTCTTC.

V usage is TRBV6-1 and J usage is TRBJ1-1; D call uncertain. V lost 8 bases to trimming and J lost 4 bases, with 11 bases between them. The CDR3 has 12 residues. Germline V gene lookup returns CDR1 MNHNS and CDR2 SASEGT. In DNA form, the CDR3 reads TGTGCCAGCTCACGGGAAAGCACTGAAGCTTTCTTT. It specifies CASSRESTEAFF.

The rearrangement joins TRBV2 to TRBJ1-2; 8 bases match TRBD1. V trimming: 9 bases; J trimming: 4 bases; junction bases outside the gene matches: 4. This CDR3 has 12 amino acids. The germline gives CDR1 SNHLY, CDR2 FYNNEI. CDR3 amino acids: CARHDRGYGYTF. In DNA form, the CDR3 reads TGTGCCAGACACGACAGGGGCTATGGCTACACCTTC. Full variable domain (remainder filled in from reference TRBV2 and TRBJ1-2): EPEVTQTPSHQVTQMGQEVILRCVPISNHLYFYWYRQILGQKVEFLVSFYNNEISEKSEIFDDQFSVERPDGSNFTLKIRSTKLEDSAMYFCARHDRGYGYTFGSGTRLTVV.

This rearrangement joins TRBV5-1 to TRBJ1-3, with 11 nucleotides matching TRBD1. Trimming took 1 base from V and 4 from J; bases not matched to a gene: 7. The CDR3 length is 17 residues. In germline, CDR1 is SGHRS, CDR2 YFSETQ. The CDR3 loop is CASSLTGTGGTGNTIYF. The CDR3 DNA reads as TGCGCCAGCAGCTTGACCGGGACAGGGGGTACAGGAAACACCATATATTTT.

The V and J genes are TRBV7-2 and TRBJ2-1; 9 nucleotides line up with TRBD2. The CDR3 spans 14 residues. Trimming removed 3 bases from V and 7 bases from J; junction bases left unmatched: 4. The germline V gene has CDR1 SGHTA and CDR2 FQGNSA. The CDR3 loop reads CASSFAGGQNEQFF. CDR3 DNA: TGTGCCAGCAGCTTCGCGGGGGGGCAGAATGAGCAGTTCTTC.

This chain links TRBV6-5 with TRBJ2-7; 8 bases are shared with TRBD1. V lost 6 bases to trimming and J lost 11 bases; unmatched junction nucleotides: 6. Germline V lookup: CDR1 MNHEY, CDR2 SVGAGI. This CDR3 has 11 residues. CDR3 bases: TGTGCCAGCAGCGGACAGGGAAAGAAGTACTTC. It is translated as CASSGQGKKYF.

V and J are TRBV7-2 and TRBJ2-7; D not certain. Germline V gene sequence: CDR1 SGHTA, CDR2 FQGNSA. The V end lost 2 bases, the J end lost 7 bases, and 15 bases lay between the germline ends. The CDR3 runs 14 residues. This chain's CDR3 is CASSLSPGIVEQYF. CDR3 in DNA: TGTGCCAGCAGCTTAAGTCCTGGAATTGTTGAGCAGTACTTC.

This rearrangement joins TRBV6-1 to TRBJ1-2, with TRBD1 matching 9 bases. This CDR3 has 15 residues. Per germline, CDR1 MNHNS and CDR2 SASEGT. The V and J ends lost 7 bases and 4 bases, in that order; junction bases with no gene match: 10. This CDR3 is CASKGQGEVGYGYTF. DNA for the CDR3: TGTGCCAGCAAGGGACAGGGAGAGGTTGGCTATGGCTACACCTTC.

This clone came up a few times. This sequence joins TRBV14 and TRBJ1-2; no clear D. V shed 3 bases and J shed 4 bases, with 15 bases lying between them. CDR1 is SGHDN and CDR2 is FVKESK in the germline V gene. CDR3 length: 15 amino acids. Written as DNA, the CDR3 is TGTGCCAGCAGCCATTCCCCGCGCCGCAGCTATGGCTACACCTTC. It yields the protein CASSHSPRRSYGYTF.

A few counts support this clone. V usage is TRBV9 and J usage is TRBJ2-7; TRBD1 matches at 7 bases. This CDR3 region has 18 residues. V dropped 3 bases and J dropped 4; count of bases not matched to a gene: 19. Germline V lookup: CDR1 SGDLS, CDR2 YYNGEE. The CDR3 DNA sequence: TGTGCCAGCAGCGCACCTAAAATGGGAAACAGGGGACGGTACGAGCAGTACTTC. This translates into CASSAPKMGNRGRYEQYF.

This chain's CDR3 is CASSPGQEETQYF. CDR3 DNA sequence: TGTGCCAGCTCACCCGGACAGGAAGAGACCCAGTACTTC. The rearrangement uses TRBV18 and TRBJ2-5, with 7 positions matching TRBD1. Germline-derived CDR1 and CDR2 are KGHSH and LQKENI. The CDR3 spans 13 residues. J gave up 3 bases and V 3 bases, and 1 base lay outside the gene matches.

The CDR3 nucleotides are TGTGCCAGCAGCCCGACGGCAGGGGGGGAGGGCTATGGCTACACCTTC. Its protein product is CASSPTAGGEGYGYTF. The chain carries TRBV4-2 and TRBJ1-2; 7 bases agree with TRBD1. V was pared by 4 bases and J by 4 bases, with 12 bases of the junction left unmatched. The CDR3 runs to 16 residues. From germline, CDR1 is LGHNA and CDR2 YNFKEQ.

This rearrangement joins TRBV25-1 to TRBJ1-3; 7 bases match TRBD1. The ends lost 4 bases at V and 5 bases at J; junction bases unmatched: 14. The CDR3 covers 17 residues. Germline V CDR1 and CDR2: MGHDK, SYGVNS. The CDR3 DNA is TGTGCCAGCAGTGCGCTAGGGACAGACTACGACCGAAACACCATATATTTT. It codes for CASSALGTDYDRNTIYF.

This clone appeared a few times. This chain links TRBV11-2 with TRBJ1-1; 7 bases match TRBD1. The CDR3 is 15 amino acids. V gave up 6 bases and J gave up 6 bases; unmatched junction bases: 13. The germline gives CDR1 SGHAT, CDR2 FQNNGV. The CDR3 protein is CASSLSQGLAPEAFF. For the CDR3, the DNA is TGTGCCAGCAGTTTATCACAGGGGTTAGCGCCTGAAGCTTTCTTT. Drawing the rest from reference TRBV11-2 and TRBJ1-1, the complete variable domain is EAGVAQSPRYKIIEKRQSVAFWCNPISGHATLYWYQQILGQGPKLLIQFQNNGVVDDSQLPKDRFSAERLKGVDSTLKIQPAKLEDSAVYLCASSLSQGLAPEAFFGQGTRLTVV.

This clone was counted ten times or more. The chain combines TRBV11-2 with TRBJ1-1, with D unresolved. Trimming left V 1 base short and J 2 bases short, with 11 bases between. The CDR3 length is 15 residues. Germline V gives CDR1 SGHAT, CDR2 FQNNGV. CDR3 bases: TGTGCCAGCAGCTTAGTAGCTGGGATTAACACTGAAGCTTTCTTT. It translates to CASSLVAGINTEAFF.

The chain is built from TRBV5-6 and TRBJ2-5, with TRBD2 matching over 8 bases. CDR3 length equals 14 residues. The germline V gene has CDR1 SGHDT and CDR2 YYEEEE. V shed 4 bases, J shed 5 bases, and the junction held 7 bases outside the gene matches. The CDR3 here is CASSIRGGRETQYF. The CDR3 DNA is TGTGCCAGCAGCATCCGCGGGGGGCGGGAGACCCAGTACTTC.

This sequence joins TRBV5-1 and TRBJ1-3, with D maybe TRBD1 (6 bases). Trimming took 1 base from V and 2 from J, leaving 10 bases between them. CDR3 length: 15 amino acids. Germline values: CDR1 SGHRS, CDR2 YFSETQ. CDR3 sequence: CASSLNGQPGNTIYF. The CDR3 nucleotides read TGCGCCAGCAGCTTGAACGGACAGCCTGGAAACACCATATATTTT.

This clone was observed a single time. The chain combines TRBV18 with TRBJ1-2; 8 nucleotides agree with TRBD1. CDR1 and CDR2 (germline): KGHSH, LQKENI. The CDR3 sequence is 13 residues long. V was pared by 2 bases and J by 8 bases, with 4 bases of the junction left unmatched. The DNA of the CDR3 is TGTGCCAGCTCACCAGGGACAGGCTACGGCTACACCTTC. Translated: CASSPGTGYGYTF.

CDR3 sequence: CASSSGNKLYGYTF. CDR3 nucleotides: TGTGCCAGCAGCTCGGGGAACAAGCTCTATGGCTACACCTTC. The gene calls are TRBV13 and TRBJ1-2; D remains ambiguous. The germline V gene has CDR1 PRHDT and CDR2 FYEKMQ (reference sequence). CDR3 length: 14 amino acids. Trimming took off 4 bases at V and 4 bases at J, with 13 bases between the two ends.

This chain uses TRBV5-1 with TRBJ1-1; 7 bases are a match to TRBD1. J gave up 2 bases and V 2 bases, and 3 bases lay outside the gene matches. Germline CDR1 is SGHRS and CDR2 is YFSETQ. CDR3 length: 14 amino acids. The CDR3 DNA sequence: TGCGCCAGCAGCTTACAGGGGCCCAACACTGAAGCTTTCTTT. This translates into CASSLQGPNTEAFF.

CDR3 loop: CASSLPGDQPQHF. CDR3 DNA sequence: TGTGCCAGCAGCCTCCCCGGGGATCAGCCCCAGCATTTT. The rearrangement uses TRBV28 and TRBJ1-5; D not resolved. The CDR3 covers 13 residues. The V and J ends lost 6 bases and 5 bases respectively, with 11 bases between them. Germline V gene data show CDR1 as MDHEN and CDR2 as SYDVKM. Full variable domain (remainder filled in from reference TRBV28 and TRBJ1-5): DVKVTQSSRYLVKRTGEKVFLECVQDMDHENMFWYRQDPGLGLRLIYFSYDVKMKEKGDIPEGYSVSREKKERFSLILESASTNQTSMYLCASSLPGDQPQHFGDGTRLSIL.

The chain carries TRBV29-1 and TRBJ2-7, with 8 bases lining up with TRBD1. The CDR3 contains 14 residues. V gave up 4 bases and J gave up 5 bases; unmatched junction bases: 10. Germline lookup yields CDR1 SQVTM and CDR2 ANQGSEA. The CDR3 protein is CSVGASGTGHEQYF. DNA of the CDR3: TGCAGCGTTGGGGCTTCCGGGACAGGACACGAGCAGTACTTC.

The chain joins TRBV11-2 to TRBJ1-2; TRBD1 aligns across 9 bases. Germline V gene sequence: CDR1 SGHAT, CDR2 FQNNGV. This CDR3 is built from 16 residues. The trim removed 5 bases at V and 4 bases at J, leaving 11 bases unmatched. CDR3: CASSHQGTGKPYGYTF. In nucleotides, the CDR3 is TGTGCCAGCAGCCACCAAGGGACAGGGAAGCCCTATGGCTACACCTTC.

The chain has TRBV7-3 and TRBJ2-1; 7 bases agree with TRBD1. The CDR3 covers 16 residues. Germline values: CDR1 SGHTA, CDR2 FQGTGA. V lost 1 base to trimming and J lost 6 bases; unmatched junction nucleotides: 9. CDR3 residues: CASSLNPRGLVNEQFF. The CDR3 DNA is TGTGCCAGCAGCTTAAACCCCAGGGGGTTAGTCAATGAGCAGTTCTTC.

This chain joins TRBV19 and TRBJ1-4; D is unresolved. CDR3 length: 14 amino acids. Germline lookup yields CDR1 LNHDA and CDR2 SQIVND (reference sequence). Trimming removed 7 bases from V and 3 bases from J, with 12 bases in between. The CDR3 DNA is TGTGCCAGTAACCCAAGGGCGGCTAATGAAAAACTGTTTTTT. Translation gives CASNPRAANEKLFF.

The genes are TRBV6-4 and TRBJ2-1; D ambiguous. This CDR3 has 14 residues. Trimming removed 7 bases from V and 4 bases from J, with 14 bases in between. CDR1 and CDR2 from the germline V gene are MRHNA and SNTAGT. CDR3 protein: CASKRTVNYNEQFF. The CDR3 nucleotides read TGTGCCAGCAAAAGGACGGTTAATTACAATGAGCAGTTCTTC.